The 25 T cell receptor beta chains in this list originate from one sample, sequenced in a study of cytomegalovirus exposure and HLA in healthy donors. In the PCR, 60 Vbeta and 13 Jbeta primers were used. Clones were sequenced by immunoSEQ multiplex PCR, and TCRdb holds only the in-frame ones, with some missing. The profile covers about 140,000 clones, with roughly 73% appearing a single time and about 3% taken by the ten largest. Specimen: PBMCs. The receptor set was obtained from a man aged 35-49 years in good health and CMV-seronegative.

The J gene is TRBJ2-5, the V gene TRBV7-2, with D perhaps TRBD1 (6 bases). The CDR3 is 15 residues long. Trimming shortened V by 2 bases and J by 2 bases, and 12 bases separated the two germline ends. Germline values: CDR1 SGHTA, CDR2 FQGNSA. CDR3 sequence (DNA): TGTGCCAGCAGCTTAAACAGGGCAACTCAAGAGACCCAGTACTTC. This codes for CASSLNRATQETQYF.

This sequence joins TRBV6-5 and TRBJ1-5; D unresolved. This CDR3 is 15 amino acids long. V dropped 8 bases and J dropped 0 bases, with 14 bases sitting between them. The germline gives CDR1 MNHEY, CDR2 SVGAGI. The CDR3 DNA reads TGTGCCAGCCGCACGAGGAGAGATAGCAATCAGCCCCAGCATTTT. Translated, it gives CASRTRRDSNQPQHF.

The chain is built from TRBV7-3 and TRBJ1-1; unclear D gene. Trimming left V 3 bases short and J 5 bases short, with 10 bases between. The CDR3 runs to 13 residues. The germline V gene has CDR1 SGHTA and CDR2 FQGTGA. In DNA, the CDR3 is TGTGCCAGCAGCTTGTGGCGCGGGACTGAAGCTTTCTTT. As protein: CASSLWRGTEAFF.

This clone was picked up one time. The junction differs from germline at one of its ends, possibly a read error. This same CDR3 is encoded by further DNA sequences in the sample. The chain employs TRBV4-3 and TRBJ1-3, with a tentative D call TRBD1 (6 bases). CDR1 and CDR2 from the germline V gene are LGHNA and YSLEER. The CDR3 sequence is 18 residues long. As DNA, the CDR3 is TGCGCCAGCAGCCAAGATACGGGAGGGGGTTACTCTGGGAACACCATATATTTT. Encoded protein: CASSQDTGGGYSGNTIYF.

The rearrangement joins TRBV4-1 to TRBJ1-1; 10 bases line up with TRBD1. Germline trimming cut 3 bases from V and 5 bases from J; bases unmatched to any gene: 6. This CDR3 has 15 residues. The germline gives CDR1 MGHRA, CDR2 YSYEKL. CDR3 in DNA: TGCGCCAGCAGCCAGGACAGGGGGGTTGTTACTGAAGCTTTCTTT. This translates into CASSQDRGVVTEAFF.

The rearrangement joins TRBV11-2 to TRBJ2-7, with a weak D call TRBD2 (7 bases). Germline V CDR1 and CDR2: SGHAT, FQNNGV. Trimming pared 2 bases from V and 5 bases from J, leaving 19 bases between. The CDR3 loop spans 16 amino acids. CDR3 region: CASSLLFGGGSNEQYF. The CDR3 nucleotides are TGTGCCAGCAGCTTACTGTTTGGGGGGGGCAGCAACGAGCAGTACTTC.

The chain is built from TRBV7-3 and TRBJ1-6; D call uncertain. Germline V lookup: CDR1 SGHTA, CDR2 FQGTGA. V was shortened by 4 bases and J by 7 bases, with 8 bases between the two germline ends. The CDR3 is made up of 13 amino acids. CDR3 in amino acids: CASSSDGNSPLHF. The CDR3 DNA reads TGTGCCAGCAGCTCAGACGGGAATTCACCCCTCCACTTT. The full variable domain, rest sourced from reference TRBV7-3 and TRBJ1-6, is GAGVSQTPSNKVTEKGKYVELRCDPISGHTALYWYRQSLGQGPEFLIYFQGTGAADDSGLPNDRFFAVRPEGSVSTLKIQRTERGDSAVYLCASSSDGNSPLHFGNGTRLTVT.

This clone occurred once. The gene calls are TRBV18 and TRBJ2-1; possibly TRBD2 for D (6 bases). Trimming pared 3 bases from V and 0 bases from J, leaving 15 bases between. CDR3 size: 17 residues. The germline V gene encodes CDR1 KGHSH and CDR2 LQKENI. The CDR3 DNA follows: TGTGCCAGCTCACCTTTGGGGGGACCGAGCTCCTACAATGAGCAGTTCTTC. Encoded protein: CASSPLGGPSSYNEQFF.

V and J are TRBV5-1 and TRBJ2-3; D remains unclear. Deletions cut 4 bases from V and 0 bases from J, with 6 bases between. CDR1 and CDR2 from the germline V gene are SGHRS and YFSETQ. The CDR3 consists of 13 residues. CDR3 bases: TGCGCCAGCAGCCCACTTAGCACAGATACGCAGTATTTT. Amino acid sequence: CASSPLSTDTQYF.

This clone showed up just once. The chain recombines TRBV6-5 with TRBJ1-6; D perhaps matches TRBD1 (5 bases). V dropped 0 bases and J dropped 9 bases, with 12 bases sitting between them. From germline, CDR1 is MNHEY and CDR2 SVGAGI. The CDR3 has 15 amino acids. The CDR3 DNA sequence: TGTGCCAGCAGTTACTCGACTGGCAGGGTTTCACCCCTCCACTTT. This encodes CASSYSTGRVSPLHF.

CDR3 residues: CASSLTAGWNTGELFF. As DNA, the CDR3 is TGTGCCAGCAGCTTAACAGCAGGCTGGAACACCGGGGAGCTGTTTTTT. This chain links TRBV11-2 with TRBJ2-2; D is unresolved. The CDR3 length is 16 residues. CDR1 SGHAT and CDR2 FQNNGV come from the germline V gene. The V and J ends lost 2 bases and 1 base respectively, with 11 bases between them. The complete variable domain, with remaining parts taken from reference TRBV11-2 and TRBJ2-2, reads EAGVAQSPRYKIIEKRQSVAFWCNPISGHATLYWYQQILGQGPKLLIQFQNNGVVDDSQLPKDRFSAERLKGVDSTLKIQPAKLEDSAVYLCASSLTAGWNTGELFFGEGSRLTVL.

DNA for the CDR3: TGTGCCAGCAGCGTAGCCGGACAGGACGAGCAGTACTTC. The encoded protein is CASSVAGQDEQYF. The chain recombines TRBV9 with TRBJ2-7; 7 nucleotides line up with TRBD1. Trimming at V came to 0 bases and at J to 5 bases, leaving 2 bases not matched to a gene. CDR1 and CDR2 (germline): SGDLS, YYNGEE. This CDR3 contains 13 residues. The complete variable domain, with remaining parts taken from reference TRBV9 and TRBJ2-7, reads DSGVTQTPKHLITATGQRVTLRCSPRSGDLSVYWYQQSLDQGLQFLIQYYNGEERAKGNILERFSAQQFPDLHSELNLSSLELGDSALYFCASSVAGQDEQYFGPGTRLTVT.

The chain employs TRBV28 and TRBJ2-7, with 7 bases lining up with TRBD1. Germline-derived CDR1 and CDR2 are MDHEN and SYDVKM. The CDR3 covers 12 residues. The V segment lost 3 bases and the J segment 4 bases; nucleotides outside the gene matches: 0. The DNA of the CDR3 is TGTGCCAGCAGTTTGACAGGGTACGAGCAGTACTTC. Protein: CASSLTGYEQYF. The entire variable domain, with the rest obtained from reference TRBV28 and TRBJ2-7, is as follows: DVKVTQSSRYLVKRTGEKVFLECVQDMDHENMFWYRQDPGLGLRLIYFSYDVKMKEKGDIPEGYSVSREKKERFSLILESASTNQTSMYLCASSLTGYEQYFGPGTRLTVT.

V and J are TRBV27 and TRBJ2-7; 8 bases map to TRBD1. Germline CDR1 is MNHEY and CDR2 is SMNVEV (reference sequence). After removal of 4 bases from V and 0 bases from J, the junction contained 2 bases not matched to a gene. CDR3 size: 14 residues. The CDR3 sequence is CASSCTGGSYEQYF. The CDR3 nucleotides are TGTGCCAGCAGTTGTACAGGGGGCTCCTACGAGCAGTACTTC.

The CDR3 reads CASSQDRSILNQPQHF. In DNA, the CDR3 is TGCGCCAGCAGCCAAGATCGGTCCATCCTCAATCAGCCCCAGCATTTT. The rearrangement joins TRBV4-3 to TRBJ1-5; D is unresolved. From germline, CDR1 is LGHNA and CDR2 YSLEER. The V end lost 0 bases, the J end lost 3 bases, and 12 bases lay between the germline ends. The CDR3 extends over 16 amino acids.

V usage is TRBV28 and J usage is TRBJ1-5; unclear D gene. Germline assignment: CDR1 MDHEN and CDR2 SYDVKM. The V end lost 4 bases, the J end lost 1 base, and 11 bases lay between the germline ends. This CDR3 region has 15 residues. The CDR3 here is CASSSSSGSNQPQHF. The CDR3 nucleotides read TGTGCCAGCAGTTCCTCATCGGGGAGCAATCAGCCCCAGCATTTT.

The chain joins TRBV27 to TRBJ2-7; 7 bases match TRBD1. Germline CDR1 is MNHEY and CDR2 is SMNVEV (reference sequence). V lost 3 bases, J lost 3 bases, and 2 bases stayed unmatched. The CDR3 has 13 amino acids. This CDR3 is CASSFGTDYEQYF. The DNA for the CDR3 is TGTGCCAGCAGTTTTGGGACAGACTACGAGCAGTACTTC.

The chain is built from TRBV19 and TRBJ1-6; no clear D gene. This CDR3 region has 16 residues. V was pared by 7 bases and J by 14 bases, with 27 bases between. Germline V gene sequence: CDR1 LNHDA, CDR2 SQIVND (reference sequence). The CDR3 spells CASTQTNTVHSKALHF. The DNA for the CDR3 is TGTGCCAGTACTCAAACAAATACAGTCCATAGTAAGGCCCTCCACTTT.

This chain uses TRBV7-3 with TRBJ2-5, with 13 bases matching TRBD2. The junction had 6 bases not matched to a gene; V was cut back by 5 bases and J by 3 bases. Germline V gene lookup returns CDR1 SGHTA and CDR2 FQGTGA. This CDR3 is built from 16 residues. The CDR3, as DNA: TGTGCCAGCAGCCAGGGACTAGCGGGGAAAGAAGAGACCCAGTACTTC. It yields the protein CASSQGLAGKEETQYF.

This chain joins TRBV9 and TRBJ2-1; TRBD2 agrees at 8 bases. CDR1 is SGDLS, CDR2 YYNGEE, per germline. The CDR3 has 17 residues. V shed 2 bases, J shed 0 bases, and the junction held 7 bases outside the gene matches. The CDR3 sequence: CASSVESGGSSYNEQFF. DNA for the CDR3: TGTGCCAGCAGCGTTGAATCGGGGGGGAGCTCCTACAATGAGCAGTTCTTC.

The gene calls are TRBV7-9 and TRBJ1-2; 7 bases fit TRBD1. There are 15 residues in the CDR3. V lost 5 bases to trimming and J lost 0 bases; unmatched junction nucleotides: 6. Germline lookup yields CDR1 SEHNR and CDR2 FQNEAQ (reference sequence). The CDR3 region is CASSRTGDSNYGYTF. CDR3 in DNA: TGTGCCAGCAGCCGAACAGGGGATTCTAACTATGGCTACACCTTC.

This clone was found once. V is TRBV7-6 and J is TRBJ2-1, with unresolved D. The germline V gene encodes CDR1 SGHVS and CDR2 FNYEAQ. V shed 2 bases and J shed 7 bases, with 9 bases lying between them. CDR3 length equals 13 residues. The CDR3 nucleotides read TGTGCCAGCAGCTTAATCGCGCGGAATGAGCAGTTCTTC. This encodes CASSLIARNEQFF.

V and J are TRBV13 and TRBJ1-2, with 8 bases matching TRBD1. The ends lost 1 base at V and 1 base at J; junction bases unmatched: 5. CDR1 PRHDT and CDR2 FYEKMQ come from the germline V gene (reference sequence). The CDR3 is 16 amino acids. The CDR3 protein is CASSLASGTGNYGYTF. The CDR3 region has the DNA TGTGCCAGCAGCTTAGCTTCTGGGACAGGTAACTATGGCTACACCTTC.

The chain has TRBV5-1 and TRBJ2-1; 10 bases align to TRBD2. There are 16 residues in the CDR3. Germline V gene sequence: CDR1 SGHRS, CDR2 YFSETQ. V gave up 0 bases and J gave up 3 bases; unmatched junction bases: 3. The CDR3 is CASSLGRTSGYNEQFF. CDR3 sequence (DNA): TGCGCCAGCAGCTTGGGAAGGACTAGCGGCTACAATGAGCAGTTCTTC.

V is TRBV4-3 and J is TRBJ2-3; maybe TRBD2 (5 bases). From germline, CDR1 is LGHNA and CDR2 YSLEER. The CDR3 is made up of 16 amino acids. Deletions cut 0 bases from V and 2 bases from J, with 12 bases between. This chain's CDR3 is CASSQDPGEFTDTQYF. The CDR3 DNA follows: TGCGCCAGCAGCCAAGACCCCGGGGAATTCACAGATACGCAGTATTTT.